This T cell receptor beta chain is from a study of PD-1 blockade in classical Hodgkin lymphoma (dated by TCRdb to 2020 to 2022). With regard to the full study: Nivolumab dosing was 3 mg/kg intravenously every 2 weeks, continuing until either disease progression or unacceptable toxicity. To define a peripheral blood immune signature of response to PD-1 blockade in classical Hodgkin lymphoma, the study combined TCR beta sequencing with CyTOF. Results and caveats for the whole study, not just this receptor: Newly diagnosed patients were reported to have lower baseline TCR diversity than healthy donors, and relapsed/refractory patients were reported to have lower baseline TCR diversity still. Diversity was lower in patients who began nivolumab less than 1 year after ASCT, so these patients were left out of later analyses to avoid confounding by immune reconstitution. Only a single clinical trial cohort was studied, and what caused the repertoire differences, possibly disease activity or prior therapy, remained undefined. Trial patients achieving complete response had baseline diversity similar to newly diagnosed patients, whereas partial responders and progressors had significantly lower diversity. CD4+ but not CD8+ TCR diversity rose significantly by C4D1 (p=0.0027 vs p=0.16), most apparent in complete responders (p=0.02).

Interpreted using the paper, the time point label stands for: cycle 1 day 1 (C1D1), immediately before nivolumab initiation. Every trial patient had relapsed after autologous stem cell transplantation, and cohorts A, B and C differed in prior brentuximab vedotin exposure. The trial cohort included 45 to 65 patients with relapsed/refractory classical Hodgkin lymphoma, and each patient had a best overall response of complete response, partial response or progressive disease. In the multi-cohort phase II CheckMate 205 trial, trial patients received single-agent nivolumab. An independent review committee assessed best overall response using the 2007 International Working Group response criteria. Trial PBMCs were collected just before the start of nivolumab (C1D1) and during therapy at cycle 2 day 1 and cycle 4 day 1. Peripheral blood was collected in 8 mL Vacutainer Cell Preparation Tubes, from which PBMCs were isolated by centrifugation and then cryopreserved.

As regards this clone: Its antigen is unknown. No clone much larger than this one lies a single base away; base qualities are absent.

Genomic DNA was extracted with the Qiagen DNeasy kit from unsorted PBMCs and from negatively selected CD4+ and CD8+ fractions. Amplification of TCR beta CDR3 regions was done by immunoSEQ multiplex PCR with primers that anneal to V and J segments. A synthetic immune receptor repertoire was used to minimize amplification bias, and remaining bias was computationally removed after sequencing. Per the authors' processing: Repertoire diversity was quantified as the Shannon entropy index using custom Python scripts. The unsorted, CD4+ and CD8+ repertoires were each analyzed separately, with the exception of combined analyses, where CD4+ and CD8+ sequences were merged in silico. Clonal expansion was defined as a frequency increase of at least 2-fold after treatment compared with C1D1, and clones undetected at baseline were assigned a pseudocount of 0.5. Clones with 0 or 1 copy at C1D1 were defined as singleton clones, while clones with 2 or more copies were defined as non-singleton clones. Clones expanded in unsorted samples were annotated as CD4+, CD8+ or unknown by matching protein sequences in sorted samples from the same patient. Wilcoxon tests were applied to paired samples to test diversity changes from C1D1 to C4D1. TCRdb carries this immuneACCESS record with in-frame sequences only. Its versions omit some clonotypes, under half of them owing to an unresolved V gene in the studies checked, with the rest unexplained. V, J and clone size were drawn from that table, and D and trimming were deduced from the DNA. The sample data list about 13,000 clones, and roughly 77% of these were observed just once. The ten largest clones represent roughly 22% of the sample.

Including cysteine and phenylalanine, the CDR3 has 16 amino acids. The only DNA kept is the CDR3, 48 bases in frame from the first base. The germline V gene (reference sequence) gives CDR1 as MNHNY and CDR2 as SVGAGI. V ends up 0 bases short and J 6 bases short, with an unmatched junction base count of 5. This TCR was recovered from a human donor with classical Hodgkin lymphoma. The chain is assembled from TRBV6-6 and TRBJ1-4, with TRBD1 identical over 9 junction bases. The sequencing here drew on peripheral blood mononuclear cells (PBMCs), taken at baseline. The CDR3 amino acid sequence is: CASSYSGQGLDEKLFF. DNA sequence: TGTGCCAGCAGTTACTCGGGACAGGGACTGGATGAAAAACTGTTTTTT.